The entry below describes one T cell receptor beta chain. This record comes from a study of control samples from healthy donors and cancer patients. Sequenced by immunoSEQ multiplex PCR; TCRdb stores in-frame clones only, minus some. The data show roughly 54,000 clones, 95% to 96% seen once. The CDR3 has 15 amino acids. Germline V gene sequence: CDR1 SNHLY, CDR2 FYNNEI. Trimming removed 2 bases from V and 3 bases from J, with 10 bases in between. This TCR was recovered from a woman aged 25 to 45 in good health. This chain uses TRBV2 with TRBJ1-4, with D tentatively TRBD1 (5 bases). Sequenced: blood. The CDR3 loop reads CASSEFGGANEKLFF. The CDR3, as DNA: TGTGCCAGCAGTGAATTTGGGGGTGCTAATGAAAAACTGTTTTTT.